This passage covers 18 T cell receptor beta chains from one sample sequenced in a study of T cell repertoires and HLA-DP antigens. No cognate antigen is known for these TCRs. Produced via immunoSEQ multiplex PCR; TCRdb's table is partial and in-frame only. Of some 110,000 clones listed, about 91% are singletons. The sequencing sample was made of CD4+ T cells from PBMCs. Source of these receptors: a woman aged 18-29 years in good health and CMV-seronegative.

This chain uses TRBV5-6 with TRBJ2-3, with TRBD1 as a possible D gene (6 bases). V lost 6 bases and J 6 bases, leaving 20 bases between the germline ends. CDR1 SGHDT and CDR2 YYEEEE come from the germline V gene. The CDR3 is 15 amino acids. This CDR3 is CASNFKGQNWDTQYF. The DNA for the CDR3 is TGTGCCAGCAATTTTAAGGGACAAAATTGGGATACGCAGTATTTT.

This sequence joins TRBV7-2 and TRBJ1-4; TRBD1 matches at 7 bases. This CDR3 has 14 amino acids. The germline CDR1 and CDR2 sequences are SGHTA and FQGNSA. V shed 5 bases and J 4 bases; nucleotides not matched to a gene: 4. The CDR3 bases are TGTGCCAGCAGCGGGACAGTGGGTAATGAAAAACTGTTTTTT. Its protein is CASSGTVGNEKLFF.

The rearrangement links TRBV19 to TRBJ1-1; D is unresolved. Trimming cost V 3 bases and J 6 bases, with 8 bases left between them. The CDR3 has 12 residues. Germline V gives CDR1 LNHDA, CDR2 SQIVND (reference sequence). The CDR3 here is CASSIAGAEAFF. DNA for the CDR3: TGTGCCAGTAGTATTGCAGGAGCTGAAGCTTTCTTT.

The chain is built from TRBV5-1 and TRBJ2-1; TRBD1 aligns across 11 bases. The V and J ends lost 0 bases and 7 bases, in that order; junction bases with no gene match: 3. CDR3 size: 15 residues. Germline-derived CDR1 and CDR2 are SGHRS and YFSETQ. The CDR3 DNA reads TGCGCCAGCAGCTTGGTTGGGACAGGGGGAAATGAGCAGTTCTTC. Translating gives CASSLVGTGGNEQFF.

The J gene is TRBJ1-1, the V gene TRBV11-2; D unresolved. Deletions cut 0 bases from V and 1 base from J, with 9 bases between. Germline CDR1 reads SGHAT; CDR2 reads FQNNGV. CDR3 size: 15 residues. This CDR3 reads CASSLDRLPNTEAFF. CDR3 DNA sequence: TGTGCCAGCAGCTTAGACAGGCTTCCGAACACTGAAGCTTTCTTT.

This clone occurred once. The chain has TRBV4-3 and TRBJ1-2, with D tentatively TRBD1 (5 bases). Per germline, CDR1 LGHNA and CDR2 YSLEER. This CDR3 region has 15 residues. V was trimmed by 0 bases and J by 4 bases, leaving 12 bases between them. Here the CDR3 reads CASSQDPQGAYGYTF. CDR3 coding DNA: TGCGCCAGCAGCCAAGATCCGCAAGGGGCCTATGGCTACACCTTC.

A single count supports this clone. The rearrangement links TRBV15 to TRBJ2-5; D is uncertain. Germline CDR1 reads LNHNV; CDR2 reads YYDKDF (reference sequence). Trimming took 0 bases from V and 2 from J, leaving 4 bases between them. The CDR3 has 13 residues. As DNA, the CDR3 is TGTGCCACCAGCAGAGATATACAAGAGACCCAGTACTTC. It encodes CATSRDIQETQYF. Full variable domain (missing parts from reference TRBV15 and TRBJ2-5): DAMVIQNPRYQVTQFGKPVTLSCSQTLNHNVMYWYQQKSSQAPKLLFHYYDKDFNNEADTPDNFQSRRPNTSFCFLDIRSPGLGDTAMYLCATSRDIQETQYFGPGTRLLVL.

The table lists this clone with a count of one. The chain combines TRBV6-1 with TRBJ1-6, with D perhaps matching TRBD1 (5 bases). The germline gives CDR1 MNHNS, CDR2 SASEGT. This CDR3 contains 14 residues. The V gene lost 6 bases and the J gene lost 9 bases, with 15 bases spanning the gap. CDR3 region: CASRMTAYGSPLHF. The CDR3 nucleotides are TGTGCCAGCAGGATGACAGCGTATGGTTCACCCCTCCACTTT.

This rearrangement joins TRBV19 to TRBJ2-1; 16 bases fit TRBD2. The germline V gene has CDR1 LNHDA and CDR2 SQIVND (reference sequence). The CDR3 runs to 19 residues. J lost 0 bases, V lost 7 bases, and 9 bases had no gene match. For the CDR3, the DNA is TGTGCCAGTAAAGCCCCGGGACTAGCGGGAGGGTTCTCCTACAATGAGCAGTTCTTC. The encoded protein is CASKAPGLAGGFSYNEQFF. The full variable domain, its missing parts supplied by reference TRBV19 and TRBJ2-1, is DGGITQSPKYLFRKEGQNVTLSCEQNLNHDAMYWYRQDPGQGLRLIYYSQIVNDFQKGDIAEGYSVSREKKESFPLTVTSAQKNPTAFYLCASKAPGLAGGFSYNEQFFGPGTRLTVL.

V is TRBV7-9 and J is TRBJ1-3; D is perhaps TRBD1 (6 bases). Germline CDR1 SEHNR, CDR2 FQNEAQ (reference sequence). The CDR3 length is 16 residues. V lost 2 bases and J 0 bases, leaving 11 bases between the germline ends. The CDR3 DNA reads TGTGCCAGCAGCTTACCGGGGGCTCTCTCTGGAAACACCATATATTTT. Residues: CASSLPGALSGNTIYF.

As DNA, the CDR3 is TGTGCCAGCAGCGTAGGACCTGTGAGGGAGCTTAATGAGCAGTTCTTC. It translates to CASSVGPVRELNEQFF. The chain combines TRBV9 with TRBJ2-1, with D possibly being TRBD2 (5 bases). The germline V gene has CDR1 SGDLS and CDR2 YYNGEE. V was cut by 0 bases and J by 7 bases, with 17 bases left in between. The CDR3 consists of 16 residues.

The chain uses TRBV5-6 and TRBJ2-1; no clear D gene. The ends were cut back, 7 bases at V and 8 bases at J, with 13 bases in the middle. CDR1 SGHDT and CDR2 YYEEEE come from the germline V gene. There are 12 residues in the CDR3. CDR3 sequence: CASSLTTDEQFF. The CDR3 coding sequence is TGTGCCAGCTCCCTCACTACGGATGAGCAGTTCTTC.

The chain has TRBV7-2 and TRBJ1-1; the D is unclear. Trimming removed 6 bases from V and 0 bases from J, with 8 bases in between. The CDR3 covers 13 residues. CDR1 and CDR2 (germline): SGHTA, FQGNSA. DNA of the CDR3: TGTGCCAGCAGGTCTACTATGAACACTGAAGCTTTCTTT. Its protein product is CASRSTMNTEAFF.

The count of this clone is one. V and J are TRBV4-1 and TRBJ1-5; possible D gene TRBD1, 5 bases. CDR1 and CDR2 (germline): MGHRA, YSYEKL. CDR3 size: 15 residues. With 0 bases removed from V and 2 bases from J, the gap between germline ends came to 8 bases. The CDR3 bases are TGCGCCAGCAGCCAAGAAGGGGCCGGCAATCAGCCCCAGCATTTT. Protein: CASSQEGAGNQPQHF.

CDR3: CASSLGDRVGTMNTEAFF. The CDR3, as DNA: TGCGCCAGCAGCTTGGGAGACAGGGTGGGAACCATGAACACTGAAGCTTTCTTT. The rearrangement uses TRBV5-1 and TRBJ1-1, with 7 bases that match TRBD1. Germline V gene sequence: CDR1 SGHRS, CDR2 YFSETQ. V shed 0 bases and J 0 bases; nucleotides not matched to a gene: 11. This CDR3 spans 18 amino acids. Full variable domain (outside the CDR3, taken from reference TRBV5-1 and TRBJ1-1): KAGVTQTPRYLIKTRGQQVTLSCSPISGHRSVSWYQQTPGQGLQFLFEYFSETQRNKGNFPGRFSGRQFSNSRSEMNVSTLELGDSALYLCASSLGDRVGTMNTEAFFGQGTRLTVV.

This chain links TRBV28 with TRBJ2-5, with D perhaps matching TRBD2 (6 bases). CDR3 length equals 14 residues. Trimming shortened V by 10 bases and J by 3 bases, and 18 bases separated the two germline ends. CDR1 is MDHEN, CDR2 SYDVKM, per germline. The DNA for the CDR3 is TGTGCCACCTACAGCCTTGGAGGGGAAGAGACCCAGTACTTC. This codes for CATYSLGGEETQYF.

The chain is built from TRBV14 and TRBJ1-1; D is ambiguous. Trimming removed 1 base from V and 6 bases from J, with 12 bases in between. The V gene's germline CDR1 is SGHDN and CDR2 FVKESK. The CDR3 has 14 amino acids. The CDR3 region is CASSQVSSNPEAFF. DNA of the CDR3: TGTGCCAGCAGCCAAGTTAGTTCAAATCCTGAAGCTTTCTTT.

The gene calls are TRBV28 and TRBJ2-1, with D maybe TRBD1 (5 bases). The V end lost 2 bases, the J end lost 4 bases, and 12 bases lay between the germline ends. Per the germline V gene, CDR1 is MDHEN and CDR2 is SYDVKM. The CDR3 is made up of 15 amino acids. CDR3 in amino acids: CASSLKGSWYNEQFF. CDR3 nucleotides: TGTGCCAGCAGTTTAAAGGGGTCCTGGTACAATGAGCAGTTCTTC.